The T cell receptor (beta chain) described here comes from a study of cytomegalovirus exposure and HLA in healthy donors. Overall study results and limits: Listed as cytomegalovirus-associated were roughly 180 TCR beta chains. Being indistinguishable, some V segments were excluded, TRBV6-2 and TRBV6-3 among them.

V lost 0 bases and J lost 4; bases outside the gene matches: 4. The CDR3 extends over 15 amino acids. CDR1 SGHKS and CDR2 YYEKEE come from the germline V gene (reference sequence). PCR involved 60 Vbeta and 13 Jbeta primers. The repertoire was sequenced with immunoSEQ multiplex PCR; TCRdb's copy has only in-frame clones and lacks some. The sample shows about 130,000 clones, roughly 18% of them seen only once. Regarding this clone: Its antigen is not identified.

The sample consisted of PBMCs. J is TRBJ2-1 and V is TRBV5-5, with 7 bases that match TRBD2. The sequence was collected from a female donor in good health and CMV-seropositive. DNA of the CDR3: TGTGCCAGCAGCTTGGCGGGACTAACTTACAATGAGCAGTTCTTC. Translation: CASSLAGLTYNEQFF.